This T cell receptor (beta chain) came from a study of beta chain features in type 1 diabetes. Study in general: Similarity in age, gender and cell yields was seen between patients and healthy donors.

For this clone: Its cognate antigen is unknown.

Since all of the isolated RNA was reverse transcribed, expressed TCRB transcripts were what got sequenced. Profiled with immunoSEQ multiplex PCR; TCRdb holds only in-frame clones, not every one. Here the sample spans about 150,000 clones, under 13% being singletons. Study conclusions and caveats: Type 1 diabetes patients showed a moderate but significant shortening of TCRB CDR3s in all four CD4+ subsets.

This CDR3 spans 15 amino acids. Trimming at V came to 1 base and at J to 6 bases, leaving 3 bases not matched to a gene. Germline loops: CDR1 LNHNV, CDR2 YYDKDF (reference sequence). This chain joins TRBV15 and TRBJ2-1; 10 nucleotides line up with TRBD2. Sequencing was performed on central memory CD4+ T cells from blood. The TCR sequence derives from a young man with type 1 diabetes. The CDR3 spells CATSRGTSGPNEQFF. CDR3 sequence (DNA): TGTGCCACCAGCAGAGGGACTAGCGGCCCCAATGAGCAGTTCTTC.